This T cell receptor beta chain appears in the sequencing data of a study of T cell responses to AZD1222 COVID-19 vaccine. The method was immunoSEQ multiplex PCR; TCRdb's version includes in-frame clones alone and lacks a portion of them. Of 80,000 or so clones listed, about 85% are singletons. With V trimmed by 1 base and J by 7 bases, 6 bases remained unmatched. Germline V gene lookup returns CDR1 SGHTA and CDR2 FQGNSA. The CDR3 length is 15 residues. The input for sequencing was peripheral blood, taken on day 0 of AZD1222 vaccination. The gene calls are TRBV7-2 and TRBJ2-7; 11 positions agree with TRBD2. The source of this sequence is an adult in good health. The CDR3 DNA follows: TGTGCCAGCAGCTTAGTACTAGCGGGAGTAAGTGAGCAGTACTTC. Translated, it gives CASSLVLAGVSEQYF.